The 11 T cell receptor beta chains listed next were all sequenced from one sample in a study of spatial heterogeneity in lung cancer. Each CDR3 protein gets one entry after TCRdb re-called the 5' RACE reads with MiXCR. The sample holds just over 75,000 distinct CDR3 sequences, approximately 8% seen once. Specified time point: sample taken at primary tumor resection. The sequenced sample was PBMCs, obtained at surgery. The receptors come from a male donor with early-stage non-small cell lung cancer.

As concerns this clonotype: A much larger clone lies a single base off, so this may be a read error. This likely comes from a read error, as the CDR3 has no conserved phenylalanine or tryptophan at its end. CDR3 region: CSAAPGTAGETQYL. CDR3 coding DNA: TGCAGCGCCGCGCCCGGGACAGCTGGAGAGACCCAGTACCTC. The V gene is TRBV29-1, the J gene TRBJ2-5; 7 positions match TRBD1. CDR3 size: 14 residues. Germline V gives CDR1 SQVTM, CDR2 ANQGSEA. V gave up 7 bases and J gave up 4 bases; unmatched junction bases: 12.

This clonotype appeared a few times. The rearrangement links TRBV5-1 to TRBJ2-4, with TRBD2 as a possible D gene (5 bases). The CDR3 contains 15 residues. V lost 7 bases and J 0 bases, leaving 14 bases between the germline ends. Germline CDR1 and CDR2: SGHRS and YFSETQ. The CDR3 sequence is CASFDPGSAKNIQYF. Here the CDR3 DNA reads TGCGCCAGCTTCGACCCGGGATCAGCCAAAAACATTCAGTACTTC.

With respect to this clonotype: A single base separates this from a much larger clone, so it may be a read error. The CDR3 loop is CSVVWTGGSTDTQYF. CDR3 bases: TGCAGCGTTGTATGGACCGGGGGAAGCACAGATACGCAGTATTTT. The chain couples TRBV29-1 to TRBJ2-3, with D possibly being TRBD2 (6 bases). Germline V gene sequence: CDR1 SQVTM, CDR2 ANQGSEA. The CDR3 contains 15 residues. Deletions cut 4 bases from V and 0 bases from J, with 14 bases between.

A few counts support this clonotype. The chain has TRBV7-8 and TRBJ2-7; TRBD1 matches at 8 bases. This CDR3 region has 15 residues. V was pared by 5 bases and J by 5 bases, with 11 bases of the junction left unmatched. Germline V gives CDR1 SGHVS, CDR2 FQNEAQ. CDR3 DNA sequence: TGTGCCAGCAGCCAACAATCAGGGGGCAAACACGAGCAGTACTTC. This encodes CASSQQSGGKHEQYF.

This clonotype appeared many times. Written as DNA, the CDR3 is TGTGCCAGCAGTTATTTCAGTGAAGAGACCCAGTACTTC. Protein sequence: CASSYFSEETQYF. The V call is TRBV6-6, the J call TRBJ2-5; D call uncertain. V dropped 3 bases and J dropped 3 bases, with 8 bases sitting between them. CDR1 is MNHNY, CDR2 SVGAGI, per germline (reference sequence). This CDR3 spans 13 amino acids.

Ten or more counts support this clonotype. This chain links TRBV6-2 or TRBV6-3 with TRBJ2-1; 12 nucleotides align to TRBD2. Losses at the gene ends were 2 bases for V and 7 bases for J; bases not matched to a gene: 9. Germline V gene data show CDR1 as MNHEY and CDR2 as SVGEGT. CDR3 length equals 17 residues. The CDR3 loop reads CASSYLAGGPSENEQFF. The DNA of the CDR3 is TGTGCCAGCAGTTACCTAGCGGGAGGGCCGTCGGAAAATGAGCAGTTCTTC.

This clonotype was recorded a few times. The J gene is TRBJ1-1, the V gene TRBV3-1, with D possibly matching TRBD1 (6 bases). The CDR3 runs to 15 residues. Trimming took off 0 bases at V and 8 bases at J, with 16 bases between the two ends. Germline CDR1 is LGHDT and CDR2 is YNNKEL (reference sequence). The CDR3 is CASSQDLEGGTEAFF. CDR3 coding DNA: TGTGCCAGCAGCCAAGATTTGGAAGGGGGAACAGAAGCTTTCTTT. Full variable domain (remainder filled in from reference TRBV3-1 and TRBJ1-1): DTAVSQTPKYLVTQMGNDKSIKCEQNLGHDTMYWYKQDSKKFLKIMFSYNNKELIINETVPNRFSPKSPDKAHLNLHINSLELGDSAVYFCASSQDLEGGTEAFFGQGTRLTVV.

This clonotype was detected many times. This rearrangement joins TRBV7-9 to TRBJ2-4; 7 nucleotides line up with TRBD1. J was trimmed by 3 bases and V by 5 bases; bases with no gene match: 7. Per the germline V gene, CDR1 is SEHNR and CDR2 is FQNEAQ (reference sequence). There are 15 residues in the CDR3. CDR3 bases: TGTGCCAGCAGCCCGCCGACAGGGAGCAAAAACATTCAGTACTTC. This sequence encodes CASSPPTGSKNIQYF.

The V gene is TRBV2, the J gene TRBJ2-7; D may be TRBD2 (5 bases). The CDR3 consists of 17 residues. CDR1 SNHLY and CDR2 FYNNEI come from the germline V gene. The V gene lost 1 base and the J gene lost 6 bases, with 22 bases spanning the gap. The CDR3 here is CASSEVIVREKPPEQYF. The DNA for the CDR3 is TGTGCCAGCAGTGAAGTGATCGTGAGGGAAAAACCACCCGAGCAGTACTTC.

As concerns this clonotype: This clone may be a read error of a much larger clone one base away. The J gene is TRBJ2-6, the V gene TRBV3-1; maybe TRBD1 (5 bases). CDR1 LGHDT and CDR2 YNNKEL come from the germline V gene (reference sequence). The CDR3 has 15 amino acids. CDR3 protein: CAISPPRAGANVLTF. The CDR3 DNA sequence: TGTGCCATCAGCCCCCCCAGGGCTGGGGCCAACGTCCTGACTTTC.

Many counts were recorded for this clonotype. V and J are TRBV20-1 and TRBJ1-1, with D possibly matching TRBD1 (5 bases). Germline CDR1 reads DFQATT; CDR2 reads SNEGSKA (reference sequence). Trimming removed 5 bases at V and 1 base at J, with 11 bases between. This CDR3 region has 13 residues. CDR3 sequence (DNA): TGCAGTGCTGGAGGCGGACAGAACACTGAAGCTTTCTTT. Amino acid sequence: CSAGGGQNTEAFF.